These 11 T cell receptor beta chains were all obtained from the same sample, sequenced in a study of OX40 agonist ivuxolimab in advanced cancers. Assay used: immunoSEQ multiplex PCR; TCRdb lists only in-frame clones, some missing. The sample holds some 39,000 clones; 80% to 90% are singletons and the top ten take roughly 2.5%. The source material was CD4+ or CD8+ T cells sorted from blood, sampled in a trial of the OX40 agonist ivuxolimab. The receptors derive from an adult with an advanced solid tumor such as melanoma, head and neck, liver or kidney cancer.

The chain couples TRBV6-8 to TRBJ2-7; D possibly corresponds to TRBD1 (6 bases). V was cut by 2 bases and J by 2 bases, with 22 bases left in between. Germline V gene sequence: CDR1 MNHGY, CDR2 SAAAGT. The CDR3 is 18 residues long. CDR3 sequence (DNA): TGTGCCAGCAGTTACCCCCAACAATCCAGGGGCCCAACCTACGAGCAGTACTTC. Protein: CASSYPQQSRGPTYEQYF.

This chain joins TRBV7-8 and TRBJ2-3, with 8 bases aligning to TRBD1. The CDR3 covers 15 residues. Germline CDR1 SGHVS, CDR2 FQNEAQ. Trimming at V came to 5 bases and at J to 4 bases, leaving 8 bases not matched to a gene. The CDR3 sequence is CASSQAEQGADTQYF. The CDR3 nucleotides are TGTGCCAGCAGCCAAGCGGAACAGGGGGCAGATACGCAGTATTTT.

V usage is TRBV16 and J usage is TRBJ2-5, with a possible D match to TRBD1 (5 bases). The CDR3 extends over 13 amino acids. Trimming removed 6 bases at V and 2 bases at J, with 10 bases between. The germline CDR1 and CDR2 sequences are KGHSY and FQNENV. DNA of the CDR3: TGTGCCAGCAGTCAAGACAGACAAGAGACCCAGTACTTC. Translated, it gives CASSQDRQETQYF.

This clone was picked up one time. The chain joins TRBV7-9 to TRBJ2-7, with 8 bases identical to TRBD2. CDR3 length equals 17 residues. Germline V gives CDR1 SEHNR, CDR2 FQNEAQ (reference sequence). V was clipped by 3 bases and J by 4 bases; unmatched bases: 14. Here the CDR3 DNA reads TGTGCCAGCAGCTTTGTCTCGACTAGCGACATAACTTACGAGCAGTACGTC. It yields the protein CASSFVSTSDITYEQYV.

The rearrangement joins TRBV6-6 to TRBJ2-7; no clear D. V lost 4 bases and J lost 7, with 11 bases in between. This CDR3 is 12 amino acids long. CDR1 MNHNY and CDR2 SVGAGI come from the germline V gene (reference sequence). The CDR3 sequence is CASSFERREQYV. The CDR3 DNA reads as TGTGCCAGCAGTTTTGAGCGACGGGAGCAGTACGTC.

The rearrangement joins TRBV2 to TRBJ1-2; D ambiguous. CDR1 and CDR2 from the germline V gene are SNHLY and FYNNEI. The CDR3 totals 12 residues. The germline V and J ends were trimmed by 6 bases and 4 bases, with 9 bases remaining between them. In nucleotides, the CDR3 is TGTGCCAGCAGCTCATACACCTATGGCTACACCTTC. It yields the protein CASSSYTYGYTF.

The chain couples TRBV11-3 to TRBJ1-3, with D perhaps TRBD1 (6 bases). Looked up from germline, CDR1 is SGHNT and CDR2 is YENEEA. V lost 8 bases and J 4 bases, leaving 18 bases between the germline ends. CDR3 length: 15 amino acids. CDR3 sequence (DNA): TGTGCCAGCTCGTCAAACAGGGCAAAGGGAAACACCATATATTTT. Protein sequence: CASSSNRAKGNTIYF. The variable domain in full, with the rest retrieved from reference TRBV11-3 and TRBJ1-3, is EAGVVQSPRYKIIEKKQPVAFWCNPISGHNTLYWYLQNLGQGPELLIRYENEEAVDDSQLPKDRFSAERLKGVDSTLKIQPAELGDSAVYLCASSSNRAKGNTIYFGEGSWLTVV.

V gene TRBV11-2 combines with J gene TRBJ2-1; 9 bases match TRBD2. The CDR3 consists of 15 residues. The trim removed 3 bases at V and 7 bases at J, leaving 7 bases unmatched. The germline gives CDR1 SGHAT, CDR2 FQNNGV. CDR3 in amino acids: CASSFPPSGGNEQFF. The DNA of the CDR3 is TGTGCCAGCAGCTTCCCGCCCAGCGGGGGGAATGAGCAGTTCTTC.

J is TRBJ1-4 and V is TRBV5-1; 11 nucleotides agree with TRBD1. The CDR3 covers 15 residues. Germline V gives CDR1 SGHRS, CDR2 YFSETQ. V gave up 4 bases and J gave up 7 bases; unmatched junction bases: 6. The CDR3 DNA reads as TGCGCCAGCAGCCAGGACAGGGGGCGCGGTGAAAAACTGTTTTTT. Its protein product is CASSQDRGRGEKLFF.

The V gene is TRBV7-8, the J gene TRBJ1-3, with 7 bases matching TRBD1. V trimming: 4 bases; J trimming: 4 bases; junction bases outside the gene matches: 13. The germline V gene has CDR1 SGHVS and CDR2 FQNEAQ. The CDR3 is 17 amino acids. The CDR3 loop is CASSSSRQGVGGNTIYF. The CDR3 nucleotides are TGTGCCAGCAGCTCCTCAAGGCAGGGGGTAGGGGGAAACACCATATATTTT.

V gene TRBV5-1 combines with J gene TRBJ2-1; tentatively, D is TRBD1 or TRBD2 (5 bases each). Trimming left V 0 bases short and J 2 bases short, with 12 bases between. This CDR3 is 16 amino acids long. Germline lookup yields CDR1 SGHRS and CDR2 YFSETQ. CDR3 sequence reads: CASSLEPGPAYNEQFF. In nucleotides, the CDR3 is TGCGCCAGCAGCTTGGAACCGGGACCGGCCTACAATGAGCAGTTCTTC.